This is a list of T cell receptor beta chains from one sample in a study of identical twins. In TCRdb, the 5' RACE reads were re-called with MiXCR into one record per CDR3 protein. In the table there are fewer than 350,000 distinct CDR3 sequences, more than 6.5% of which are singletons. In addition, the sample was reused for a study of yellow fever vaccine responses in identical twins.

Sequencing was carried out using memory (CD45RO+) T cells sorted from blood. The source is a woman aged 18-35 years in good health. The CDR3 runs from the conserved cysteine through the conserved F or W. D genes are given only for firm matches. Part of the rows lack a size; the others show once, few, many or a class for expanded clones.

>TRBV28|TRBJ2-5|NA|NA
TGTGCCAGCAGTTTTAATGGTAGGGGAGCAGTCCAAGGGACCCAGTACTTC
CASSFNGRGAVQGTQYF
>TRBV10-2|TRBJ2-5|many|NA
TGCGCCAGCAGTGAGTCGAGCCTACTAGAGACCCAGTACTTC
CASSESSLLETQYF
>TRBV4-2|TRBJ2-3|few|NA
TGTGCCAGCAGCCAAGATCTTAGGCTGGCAGGGAGAAGCACAGATACGCAGTATTTT
CASSQDLRLAGRSTDTQYF
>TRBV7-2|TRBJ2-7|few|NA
TGTGCCAGCAGCGTCGGGGCCTACGAGCAGTACTTC
CASSVGAYEQYF
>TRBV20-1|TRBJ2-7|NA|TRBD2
TGCAGTGCTAGGGGACTAGCGGGAGTAAGTGAGCAGTACTTC
CSARGLAGVSEQYF
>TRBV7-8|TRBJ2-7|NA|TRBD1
TGTGCCAGCAGCTTAGTAGGCGTCTTCGGGACAGGGATCTACGAGCAGTACTTC
CASSLVGVFGTGIYEQYF
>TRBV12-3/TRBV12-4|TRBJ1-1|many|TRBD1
TGTGCCAGCAGTTCTGTACAGGGGGCGGGTGAAGCTTTCTTT
CASSSVQGAGEAFF
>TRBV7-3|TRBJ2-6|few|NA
TGTGCCAGCAGCTTTTACGCCCGCTCCTCCGGGGCCAACGTCCTGACTTTC
CASSFYARSSGANVLTF
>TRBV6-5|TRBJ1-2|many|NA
TGTGCCAGCAGTTCCCGACGACATGACTATGGCTACACCTTC
CASSSRRHDYGYTF
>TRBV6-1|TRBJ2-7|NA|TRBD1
TGTGCCAGCTCCGAACAGGGGGCGGGACCCTACGAGCAGTACTTC
CASSEQGAGPYEQYF
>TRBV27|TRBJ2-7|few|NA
TGTGCCAGCAGTTCACAAAGGCCGGTGGGGTACGAGCAGTACTTC
CASSSQRPVGYEQYF
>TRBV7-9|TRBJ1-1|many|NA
TGTGCCAGCAGCTTAGCCTACAGCCTGAACACTGAAGCTTTCTTT
CASSLAYSLNTEAFF
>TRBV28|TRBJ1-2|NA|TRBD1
TGTGCCAGCAGTTTCGGACAGGGTAATGGCTACACCTTC
CASSFGQGNGYTF
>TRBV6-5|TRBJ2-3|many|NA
TGTGCCAGCAGTTTTGGCGTAAGAAGACGGAGCACAGATACGCAGTATTTT
CASSFGVRRRSTDTQYF
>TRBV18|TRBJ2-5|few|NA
TGTGCCAGCTCACTACCCCCAGGGACATCGGAGACCCAGTACTTC
CASSLPPGTSETQYF
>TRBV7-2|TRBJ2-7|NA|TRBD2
TGTGCCAGCAGTAAGGGACTAGCGGGAGGGCCTCAGTACGAGCAGTACTTC
CASSKGLAGGPQYEQYF
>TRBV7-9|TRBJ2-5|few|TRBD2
TGTGCCAGCAGCCCAAGGACTAGCCAAGAGACCCAGTACTTC
CASSPRTSQETQYF
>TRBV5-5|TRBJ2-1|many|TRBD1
TGTGCCAGCAGCCCCGGGACAGGGCGAGAGCAGTTCTTC
CASSPGTGREQFF
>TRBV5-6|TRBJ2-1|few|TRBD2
TGTGCCAGCAGCTTGGCCCGCGGGAGCAAGAACGATGAGCAGTTCTTC
CASSLARGSKNDEQFF
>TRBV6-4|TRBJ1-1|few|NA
TGTGCCAGCAGAGCTTTAGCGGGCACTGAAGCTTTCTTT
CASRALAGTEAFF
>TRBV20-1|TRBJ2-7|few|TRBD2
TGCAGTGCTAGAGATCGAGGACTAGATACACCAACTACCAGATACGAGCAGTACTTC
CSARDRGLDTPTTRYEQYF
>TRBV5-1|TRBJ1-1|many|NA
TGCGCCAGCAGCTTGGGGTTCGCTGAAGCTTTCTTT
CASSLGFAEAFF
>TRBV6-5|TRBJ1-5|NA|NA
TGTGCCAGCAGTTATAGTTCTGGGGGCAATCAGCCCCAGCATTTT
CASSYSSGGNQPQHF
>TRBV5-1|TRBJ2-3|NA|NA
TGCGCCAGCAGCTTGGCAGGGCGGGTAAACACAGATACGCAGTATTTT
CASSLAGRVNTDTQYF